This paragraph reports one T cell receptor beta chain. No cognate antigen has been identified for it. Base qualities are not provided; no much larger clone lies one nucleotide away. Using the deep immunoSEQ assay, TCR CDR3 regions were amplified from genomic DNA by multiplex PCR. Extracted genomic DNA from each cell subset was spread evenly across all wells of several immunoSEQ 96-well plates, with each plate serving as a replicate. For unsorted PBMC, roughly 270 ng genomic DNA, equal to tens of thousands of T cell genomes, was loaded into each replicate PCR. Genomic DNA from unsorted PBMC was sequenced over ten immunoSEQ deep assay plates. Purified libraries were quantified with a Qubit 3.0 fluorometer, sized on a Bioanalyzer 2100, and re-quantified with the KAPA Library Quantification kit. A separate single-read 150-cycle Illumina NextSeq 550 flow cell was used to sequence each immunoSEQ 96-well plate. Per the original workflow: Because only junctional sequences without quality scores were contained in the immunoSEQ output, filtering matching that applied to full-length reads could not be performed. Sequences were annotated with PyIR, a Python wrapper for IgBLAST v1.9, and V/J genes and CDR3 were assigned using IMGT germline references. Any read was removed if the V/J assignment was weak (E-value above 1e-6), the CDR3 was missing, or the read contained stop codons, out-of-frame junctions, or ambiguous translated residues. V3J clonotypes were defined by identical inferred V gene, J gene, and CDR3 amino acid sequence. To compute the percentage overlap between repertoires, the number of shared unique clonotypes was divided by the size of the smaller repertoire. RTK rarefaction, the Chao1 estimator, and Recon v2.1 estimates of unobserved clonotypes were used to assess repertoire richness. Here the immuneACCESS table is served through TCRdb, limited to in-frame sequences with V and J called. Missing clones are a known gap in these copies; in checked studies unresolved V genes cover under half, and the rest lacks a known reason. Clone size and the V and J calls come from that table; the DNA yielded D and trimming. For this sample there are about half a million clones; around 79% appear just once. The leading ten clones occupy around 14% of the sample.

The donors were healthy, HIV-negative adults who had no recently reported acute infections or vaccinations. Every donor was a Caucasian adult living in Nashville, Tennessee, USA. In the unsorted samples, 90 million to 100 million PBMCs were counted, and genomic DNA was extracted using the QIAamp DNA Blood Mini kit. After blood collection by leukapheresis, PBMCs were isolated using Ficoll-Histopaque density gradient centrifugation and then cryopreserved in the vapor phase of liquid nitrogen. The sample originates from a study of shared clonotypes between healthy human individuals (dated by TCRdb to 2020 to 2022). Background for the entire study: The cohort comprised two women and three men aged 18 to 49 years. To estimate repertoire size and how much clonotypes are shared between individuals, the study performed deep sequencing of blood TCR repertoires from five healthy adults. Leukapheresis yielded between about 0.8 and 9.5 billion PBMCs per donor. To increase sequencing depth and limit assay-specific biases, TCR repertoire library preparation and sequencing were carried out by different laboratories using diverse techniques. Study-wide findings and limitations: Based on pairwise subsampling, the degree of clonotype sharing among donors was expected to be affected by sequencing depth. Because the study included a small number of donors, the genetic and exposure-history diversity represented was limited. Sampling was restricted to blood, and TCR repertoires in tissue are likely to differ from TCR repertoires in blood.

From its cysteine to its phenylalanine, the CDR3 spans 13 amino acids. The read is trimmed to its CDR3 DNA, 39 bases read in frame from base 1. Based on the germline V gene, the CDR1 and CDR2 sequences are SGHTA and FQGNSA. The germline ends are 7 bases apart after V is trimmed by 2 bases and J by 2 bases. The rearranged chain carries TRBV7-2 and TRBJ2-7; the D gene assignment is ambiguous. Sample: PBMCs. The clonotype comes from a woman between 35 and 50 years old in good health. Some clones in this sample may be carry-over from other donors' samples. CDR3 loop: CASSLTRTYEQYF. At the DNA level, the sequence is TGTGCCAGCAGCTTAACGCGCACCTACGAGCAGTACTTC.